The 14 T cell receptor beta chains in this list originate from one sample, sequenced in a study of T cells after yellow fever vaccination (dated by TCRdb to 2018 to 2020). Taken with the paper, the label for treatment or condition translates to: live attenuated yellow fever vaccine strain. Libraries came from 5' RACE. The sequencer listed for this sample is Illumina HiSeq 2500. The public reads were reanalyzed by TCRdb: fastp trimming at Q25, MiXCR alignment, in-frame beta chains only. Rows merge per CDR3 protein into single entries with the most common DNA and genes. This sample holds hundreds of thousands of distinct CDR3 sequences; about 12% were observed only once. The ten largest clones represent 14% to 15% of the sample. The material was PBMCs, obtained on the day of the yellow fever booster vaccination. The origin of the receptors is a young man who received the YFV17D yellow fever vaccine.

The J gene is TRBJ2-1, the V gene TRBV6-5, with D possibly matching TRBD2 (6 bases). V was pared by 2 bases and J by 2 bases, with 13 bases between. The CDR3 is 16 residues long. CDR1 MNHEY and CDR2 SVGAGI come from the germline V gene. This CDR3 is CASSYPRTGAYNEQFF. Written as DNA, the CDR3 is TGTGCCAGCAGTTACCCCCGGACGGGAGCCTACAATGAGCAGTTCTTC.

This clonotype appeared a single time. This chain links TRBV2 with TRBJ2-3, with 11 nucleotides matching TRBD2. The ends lost 7 bases at V and 4 bases at J; junction bases unmatched: 7. CDR1 is SNHLY, CDR2 FYNNEI, per germline. This CDR3 comprises 15 residues. CDR3 protein: CASKQLAGDSDTQYF. The CDR3 DNA reads as TGTGCCAGCAAACAACTAGCGGGAGATTCAGATACGCAGTATTTT.

The V call is TRBV30, the J call TRBJ2-3; D uncertain. Per the germline V gene, CDR1 is GTSNPN and CDR2 is SVGIG (reference sequence). This CDR3 is built from 12 residues. V lost 0 bases and J lost 6, with 7 bases in between. CDR3 DNA sequence: TGTGCCTGGAGTGTAAGCCTTGATACGCAGTATTTT. Its protein product is CAWSVSLDTQYF.

This clonotype was found a few times. This sequence joins TRBV20-1 and TRBJ2-1, with 8 bases fitting TRBD2. Germline CDR1 is DFQATT and CDR2 is SNEGSKA (reference sequence). The J segment lost 3 bases and the V segment lost 3 bases, leaving 16 bases of the junction unmatched. CDR3 length: 18 amino acids. The CDR3 DNA reads TGCAGTGCTAGGGCAATAGCGGGACAATCCAGGGACTACAATGAGCAGTTCTTC. Its translation: CSARAIAGQSRDYNEQFF.

This rearrangement joins TRBV6-1 to TRBJ2-7; possibly TRBD1 or TRBD2 for D (5 bases each). Trimming took 11 bases from V and 3 from J, leaving 23 bases between them. Germline V CDR1 and CDR2: MNHNS, SASEGT. This CDR3 comprises 15 residues. The CDR3 loop is CAAAHGLEGFYEQYF. In DNA form, the CDR3 reads TGTGCCGCAGCTCATGGGCTCGAGGGGTTCTACGAGCAGTACTTC.

In its sample, this clonotype was seen a few times. The chain is built from TRBV7-9 and TRBJ1-6, with 7 bases identical to TRBD1. This CDR3 is built from 13 residues. V shed 5 bases, J shed 8 bases, and the junction held 3 bases outside the gene matches. Germline CDR1 reads SEHNR; CDR2 reads FQNEAQ (reference sequence). The CDR3 protein is CASSPQGDSPLHF. In nucleotides, the CDR3 is TGTGCCAGCAGCCCCCAGGGGGATTCACCCCTCCACTTT.

In the case of this clonotype: One end of the junction is discordant with germline, which a read error may explain. CDR3 loop: CASREVQGRTYNEQFF. Written as DNA, the CDR3 is TGTGCCAGCAGGGAAGTACAGGGGCGGACCTACAATGAGCAGTTCTTC. The chain has TRBV6-1 and TRBJ2-1; 7 bases fit TRBD1. The CDR3 is 16 residues long. CDR1 is MNHNS and CDR2 is SASEGT in the germline V gene.

This clonotype came up a few times. The chain carries TRBV25-1 and TRBJ2-7; 8 bases agree with TRBD1. V trimming: 5 bases; J trimming: 6 bases; junction bases outside the gene matches: 6. CDR1 and CDR2 (germline): MGHDK, SYGVNS. CDR3 length: 13 residues. The CDR3 loop is CASSLRTGTEQYF. For the CDR3, the DNA is TGTGCCAGCAGTCTAAGGACAGGGACCGAGCAGTACTTC.

V is TRBV7-9 and J is TRBJ2-5, with 7 nucleotides matching TRBD2. The CDR3 length is 12 residues. Germline V gene data show CDR1 as SEHNR and CDR2 as FQNEAQ (reference sequence). V gave up 6 bases and J gave up 12 bases; unmatched junction bases: 10. CDR3: CASRETSTTEYF. CDR3 DNA sequence: TGTGCCAGCAGGGAGACTAGCACGACAGAGTACTTC.

The gene calls are TRBV20-1 and TRBJ2-3, with D perhaps matching TRBD2 (5 bases). V was trimmed by 7 bases and J by 4 bases, leaving 15 bases between them. This CDR3 spans 13 amino acids. The germline gives CDR1 DFQATT, CDR2 SNEGSKA (reference sequence). The CDR3 DNA is TGCAGTGTTCGTGACCCGGAGGCAGATACGCAGTATTTT. Encoded protein: CSVRDPEADTQYF.

This clonotype was found a few times. The chain is built from TRBV20-1 and TRBJ2-5; 8 nucleotides match TRBD2. Trimming cost V 4 bases and J 2 bases; bases outside gene matches: 12. The germline CDR1 and CDR2 sequences are DFQATT and SNEGSKA (reference sequence). The CDR3 has 16 amino acids. CDR3 protein: CSAIPVVREGQETQYF. The CDR3 region has the DNA TGCAGTGCTATACCTGTTGTCCGGGAGGGGCAAGAGACCCAGTACTTC.

This clonotype was seen repeatedly, ten times or more. The chain's CDR3 is CASSPTTGGETQYF. For the CDR3, the DNA is TGTGCCAGCAGCCCGACGACAGGGGGGGAGACCCAGTACTTC. The chain combines TRBV7-3 with TRBJ2-5; TRBD1 matches at 9 bases. Germline V CDR1 and CDR2: SGHTA, FQGTGA. The CDR3 is 14 residues long. V trimming: 5 bases; J trimming: 5 bases; junction bases outside the gene matches: 6.

In the case of this clonotype: A much larger clone differs from this one at a single base, so this may be a read error. This chain joins TRBV7-2 and TRBJ2-1, with D uncertain. Germline CDR1 and CDR2: SGHTA and FQGNSA. The germline V and J ends were trimmed by 3 bases and 5 bases, with 14 bases remaining between them. There are 15 residues in the CDR3. The CDR3 bases are TGTGCCAGCAGCTTTCGATGGATGTGGAACAATGAGCAGTTCTTC. It encodes CASSFRWMWNNEQFF.

This clonotype was recorded a few times. The rearrangement links TRBV11-2 to TRBJ2-3; D is tentatively TRBD1 or TRBD2 (5 bases each). This CDR3 is built from 12 residues. Deletions cut 5 bases from V and 11 bases from J, with 14 bases between. The germline V gene has CDR1 SGHAT and CDR2 FQNNGV. CDR3 residues: CASSRREGMQYF. DNA of the CDR3: TGTGCCAGCAGCCGCAGAGAGGGGATGCAGTATTTT.